This is a list of T cell receptor beta chains from one sample in a study of control samples from healthy donors and cancer patients. Generated by immunoSEQ multiplex PCR, the TCRdb table keeps only in-frame clones and is missing some. The sample holds roughly 120,000 clones, about 92% seen once. Sequenced: PBMCs. These TCRs come from a man aged 50 to 60 with head and neck cancer. Each CDR3 is given with its conserved first and last residue. The D gene is left open where the match is weak. Size is omitted from some rows. Given values are once, few, many or a class for expanded clones.

v_gene	abundance	j_gene	d_gene	CDR3nt	CDR3aa
TRBV28	-	TRBJ1-6	-	TGTGCCAGCAGCACCGGGACATCCCGGTCACCCCTCCACTTT	CASSTGTSRSPLHF
TRBV2	-	TRBJ1-1	TRBD1	TGTGCCAGCAGTCCGGACAGGGACACTGAAGCTTTCTTT	CASSPDRDTEAFF
TRBV19	-	TRBJ2-1	TRBD2	TGTGCCAGTAGTTACCTTTCTGTAGCGGGGGATGAGCAGTTCTTC	CASSYLSVAGDEQFF
TRBV28	-	TRBJ1-1	-	TGTGCCAGCATCAGGGGCAGCCCGTCTCAAGCTTTCTTT	CASIRGSPSQAFF
TRBV10-3	-	TRBJ1-1	-	TGTGCCGTTAGCCCGGGGGCGGGGACTGAAGCTTTCTTT	CAVSPGAGTEAFF
TRBV25-1	once	TRBJ2-3	TRBD1	TGTGCCAGCAGCCCGACAGGGACCCTTACTAGTACGCAGTATTTT	CASSPTGTLTSTQYF
TRBV28	-	TRBJ1-1	-	TGTGCCAGCACTCACAGTCCCCATGACAACACTGAAGCTTTCTTT	CASTHSPHDNTEAFF
TRBV5-1	-	TRBJ1-2	-	TGCGCCAGCAGCTTGGAGCCGGGGGCGCAAGGCTACACCTTC	CASSLEPGAQGYTF
TRBV19	-	TRBJ2-1	-	TGTGCCAGTAGTATGGGGCAGAGCTCCTACAATGAGCAGTTCTTC	CASSMGQSSYNEQFF
TRBV9	-	TRBJ1-5	TRBD1	TGTGCCAGCAGCGTTGAGGGGGCTCGCAATCAGCCCCAGCATTTT	CASSVEGARNQPQHF
TRBV25-1	-	TRBJ2-7	-	TGTGCCAGCAGTGGGGGTTCTTACTCCTACGAGCAGTACTTC	CASSGGSYSYEQYF
TRBV18	-	TRBJ1-1	-	TGTGCCAGCTCACGTGGGTCAGACCAGAACACTGAAGCTTTCTTT	CASSRGSDQNTEAFF
TRBV4-2	-	TRBJ2-2	TRBD1	TGTGCCAGCAGCCCTTGGACAGGGGCCACCGGGGAGCTGTTTTTT	CASSPWTGATGELFF
TRBV7-9	once	TRBJ2-7	-	TGTGCCAGCAGCTTAGGGGCCTGGGTCGAGCAGTACTTC	CASSLGAWVEQYF
TRBV6-4	-	TRBJ1-2	TRBD1	TGTGCCAGCAGTGACTGGGACAGGGGAAACTATGGCTACACCTTC	CASSDWDRGNYGYTF
TRBV15	-	TRBJ1-6	TRBD1	TGTGCCACCAGCAGAGTCGACAGGGATAATTCACCCCTCCACTTT	CATSRVDRDNSPLHF